The sequence of this TCR beta chain was determined in a study of identical twins. General study results and limits: Weaker excess twin sharing was observed in beta out-of-frame sequences. Invariant T cells like MAIT and iNKT could partly confound the zero-insertion analyses. A lower insertion count was a feature of abundant cord blood beta clonotypes, with no such feature in memory repertoires.

This CDR3 has 17 residues. V was pared by 5 bases and J by 4 bases, with 14 bases of the junction left unmatched. Germline lookup yields CDR1 SGHKS and CDR2 YYEKEE (reference sequence). This clonotype showed up just a few times. The antigen remains unidentified. TCRdb re-derived calls from the 5' RACE reads in MiXCR, one entry per CDR3 protein. The sample has approximately 700,000 distinct CDR3 sequences; 15% to 20% are singletons. These data also formed part of another study, on T cells expressing NK-cell markers.

This receptor was obtained from a woman aged 18-29 years in good health. The material sequenced was PBMCs. The chain links TRBV5-5 to TRBJ2-3, with 9 bases lining up with TRBD2. Here the CDR3 DNA reads TGTGCCAGCAGACGAAAGGGGATAGCGGGAGTGGCAGATACGCAGTATTTT. This sequence encodes CASRRKGIAGVADTQYF.